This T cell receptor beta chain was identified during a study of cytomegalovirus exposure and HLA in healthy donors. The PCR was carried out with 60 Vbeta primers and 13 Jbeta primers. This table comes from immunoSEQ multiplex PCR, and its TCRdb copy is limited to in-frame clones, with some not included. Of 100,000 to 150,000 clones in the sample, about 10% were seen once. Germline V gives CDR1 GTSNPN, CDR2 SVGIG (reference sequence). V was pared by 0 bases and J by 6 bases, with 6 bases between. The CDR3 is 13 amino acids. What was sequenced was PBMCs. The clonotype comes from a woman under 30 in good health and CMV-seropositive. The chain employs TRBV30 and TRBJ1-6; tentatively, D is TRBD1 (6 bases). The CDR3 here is CAWSVGGNSPLHF. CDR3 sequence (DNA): TGTGCCTGGAGTGTAGGGGGTAATTCACCCCTCCACTTT.